The T cell receptor beta chain under discussion was sequenced for a study of T cells in tumors after PD-1 blockade. Study summary: Mean per blood sample: some 100,000 templates (about 23,000-257,772), about 40,000 unique clonotypes.

The CDR3 has 16 amino acids. From germline, CDR1 is LNHDA and CDR2 SQIVND (reference sequence). Between the trimmed V and J ends, which lost 0 bases and 6 bases, there was a span of 17 bases. Study observations and caveats: Approximately 41% of tumor TCR clonotypes were also found in blood.

Data came from immunoSEQ multiplex PCR; TCRdb stores just in-frame clones and leaves some out. The profile shows about 59,000 clones, over 75% of them singletons. Input was about 616 ng to 6,500 ng of genomic DNA from tumor or blood. About this clone: Its antigen is not known.

The chain has TRBV19 and TRBJ1-2, with D maybe TRBD1 (5 bases). The sample in question was PBMCs, obtained before anti-PD-1 treatment. The TCR comes from a human donor with basal cell carcinoma. CDR3 residues: CASSIDLAQGFDGYTF. CDR3 coding DNA: TGTGCCAGTAGTATAGATCTGGCGCAGGGCTTCGATGGCTACACCTTC.